Following are 6 T cell receptor beta chains from one sample sequenced in a study of T cells in Graves' hyperthyroidism and ophthalmopathy. Template material for amplifying TCR beta CDR3 regions consisted of RNA transcripts. The HTBI primer set was used in a first-round RT-PCR of the TCR CDR3. TCRdb re-called the multiplex PCR reads with MiXCR, one entry per CDR3 protein. The data contain fewer than 750,000 distinct CDR3 sequences, more than 12% of them singletons. The sequencing sample was made of blood. The receptor source for this set is a woman in her 50s with Graves' ophthalmopathy.

The V and J genes are TRBV6-5 and TRBJ2-7, with 10 bases identical to TRBD2. With V trimmed by 0 bases and J by 7 bases, 9 bases remained unmatched. In germline, CDR1 is MNHEY, CDR2 SVGAGI. The CDR3 runs 16 residues. The CDR3 protein is CASSYSRLAGVGEQYF. CDR3 nucleotide sequence: TGTGCCAGCAGTTACTCGAGGCTAGCGGGAGTCGGGGAGCAGTACTTC.

This clonotype was picked up many times. This chain links TRBV6-1 with TRBJ1-1; possibly TRBD1 for D (5 bases). Germline CDR1 and CDR2: MNHNS and SASEGT. CDR3 length equals 14 residues. V was clipped by 7 bases and J by 2 bases, with 14 bases between them. CDR3 nucleotide sequence: TGTGCCAGCATGAAGCAGGGTGTCAACACTGAAGCTTTCTTT. Translation: CASMKQGVNTEAFF.

This clonotype was counted ten times or more. The CDR3 protein is CASSHGLAYEQYF. CDR3 nucleotide sequence: TGTGCCAGCAGCCATGGACTAGCCTACGAGCAGTACTTC. V gene TRBV12-3 or TRBV12-4 combines with J gene TRBJ2-7, with 7 nucleotides matching TRBD2. The CDR3 contains 13 residues. The ends lost 6 bases at V and 2 bases at J; junction bases unmatched: 4.

The chain couples TRBV12-3 or TRBV12-4 to TRBJ1-5; no clear D. V lost 7 bases and J 0 bases, leaving 10 bases between the germline ends. The CDR3 has 14 residues. The CDR3 region is CASTQSSSNQPQHF. The DNA for the CDR3 is TGTGCCAGCACCCAGAGCAGTAGCAATCAGCCCCAGCATTTT.

This clonotype occurred many times. The rearrangement uses TRBV20-1 and TRBJ2-1, with 10 bases identical to TRBD2. Germline CDR1 DFQATT, CDR2 SNEGSKA (reference sequence). The CDR3 sequence is 18 residues long. V trimming: 5 bases; J trimming: 0 bases; junction bases outside the gene matches: 13. The CDR3 nucleotides are TGCAGTGCTGGAAAGGGACTAGCGTCCTCATCCTCCTACAATGAGCAGTTCTTC. Encoded protein: CSAGKGLASSSSYNEQFF.

On this clonotype: Possible read error: a much larger clone is one base away. The chain carries TRBV29-1 and TRBJ2-4, with D perhaps TRBD2 (6 bases). Trimming cost V 2 bases and J 9 bases, with 14 bases left between them. The germline V gene encodes CDR1 SQVTM and CDR2 ANQGSEA. The CDR3 has 13 amino acids. The CDR3 sequence: CSVESGGGGIQYF. The DNA of the CDR3 is TGCAGCGTTGAATCCGGGGGTGGGGGCATTCAGTACTTC.